This TCR beta chain was sequenced in a study of T cell responses to AZD1222 COVID-19 vaccine. TCRdb's table, derived via immunoSEQ multiplex PCR, lists solely in-frame clones and lacks some. The sample yields 150,000 or so clones, about 88% seen once. Overall study findings and caveats: Vaccination with two AZD1222 doses was followed by a rise in Spike-specific TCR breadth and depth.

Note on this clone: Antigen specificity is unknown.

V was pared by 0 bases and J by 3 bases, with 3 bases of the junction left unmatched. CDR1 SGDLS and CDR2 YYNGEE come from the germline V gene. The CDR3 is made up of 15 amino acids. The sample in question was peripheral blood, obtained on day 0 of AZD1222 vaccination. This clonotype was sampled from an adult in good health. The gene calls are TRBV9 and TRBJ2-7; 10 bases align to TRBD2. The CDR3 loop is CASSVGTSGVYEQYF. The CDR3 DNA is TGTGCCAGCAGCGTAGGGACTAGCGGAGTCTACGAGCAGTACTTC.